Listed here are 16 T cell receptor beta chains from one sample, sequenced in a study of human T cells and chemical hapten exposure. Each CDR3 protein is one row after TCRdb ran MiXCR on the 5' RACE reads. The sample lists approximately 150,000 distinct CDR3 sequences; around 4.1% were seen once. The template was total RNA from unfractionated whole blood. These receptors were collected from a female donor in good health.

This clonotype was counted ten times or more. The V and J genes are TRBV6-5 and TRBJ1-2; 7 nucleotides line up with TRBD1. Losses at the gene ends were 7 bases for V and 5 bases for J; bases not matched to a gene: 1. CDR1 and CDR2 from the germline V gene are MNHEY and SVGAGI. The CDR3 extends over 11 amino acids. This CDR3 reads CASKTGYGYTF. In DNA form, the CDR3 reads TGTGCCAGCAAGACAGGGTATGGCTACACCTTC.

This clonotype appeared many times. V usage is TRBV11-2 and J usage is TRBJ2-7; TRBD1 is a possible D gene (5 bases). The CDR3 is 15 amino acids. Per germline, CDR1 SGHAT and CDR2 FQNNGV. The V end lost 0 bases, the J end lost 2 bases, and 11 bases lay between the germline ends. As DNA, the CDR3 is TGTGCCAGCAGCTTAGAGGGCCCAGGGACCTACGAGCAGTACTTC. This codes for CASSLEGPGTYEQYF.

This clonotype was picked up many times. The chain joins TRBV6-2 or TRBV6-3 to TRBJ1-1; TRBD1 aligns across 10 bases. From germline, CDR1 is MNHEY and CDR2 SVGEGT. The CDR3 runs to 17 residues. V was pared by 6 bases and J by 4 bases, with 14 bases of the junction left unmatched. The CDR3 spells CASRKPGQGLFGTEAFF. Here the CDR3 DNA reads TGTGCCAGCAGGAAGCCGGGACAGGGGCTGTTCGGCACTGAAGCTTTCTTT.

The sample holds many counts of this clonotype. This chain uses TRBV11-2 with TRBJ2-3; 9 nucleotides match TRBD1. V lost 4 bases to trimming and J lost 2 bases; unmatched junction nucleotides: 7. Germline lookup yields CDR1 SGHAT and CDR2 FQNNGV. The CDR3 runs 16 residues. For the CDR3, the DNA is TGTGCCAGCAGCTCACTCCGGGACAGGGCCACAGATACGCAGTATTTT. Translation: CASSSLRDRATDTQYF.

This clonotype was counted many times. The chain uses TRBV5-1 and TRBJ2-7; tentatively, D is TRBD1 (6 bases). The CDR3 spans 14 residues. Germline values: CDR1 SGHRS, CDR2 YFSETQ. Trimming shortened V by 4 bases and J by 3 bases, and 14 bases separated the two germline ends. In nucleotides, the CDR3 is TGCGCCAGCAGCCCGGGACAAGGTTTCTACGAGCAGTACTTC. This sequence encodes CASSPGQGFYEQYF.

This clonotype was recorded at least ten times. The chain combines TRBV29-1 with TRBJ1-1; tentative D call: TRBD1 (5 bases). Between the trimmed V and J ends, which lost 6 bases and 10 bases, there was a span of 18 bases. CDR1 and CDR2 (germline): SQVTM, ANQGSEA. The CDR3 runs 12 residues. The CDR3 loop reads CSVLGTGGVAFF. In DNA, the CDR3 is TGCAGCGTCCTAGGAACAGGAGGTGTAGCTTTCTTT.

The table lists this clonotype with many counts. V is TRBV5-1 and J is TRBJ1-2, with a possible D match to TRBD1 (5 bases). The CDR3 is 16 residues long. CDR1 SGHRS and CDR2 YFSETQ come from the germline V gene. With 0 bases removed from V and 2 bases from J, the gap between germline ends came to 14 bases. Written as DNA, the CDR3 is TGCGCCAGCAGCTTGGCGAGGGGACCAATCAACTATGGCTACACCTTC. It specifies CASSLARGPINYGYTF.

This clonotype was seen repeatedly, ten times or more. V usage is TRBV3-1 and J usage is TRBJ2-3; D not resolved. Deletions cut 1 base from V and 1 base from J, with 0 bases between. The germline gives CDR1 LGHDT, CDR2 YNNKEL (reference sequence). CDR3 length: 12 amino acids. CDR3 sequence: CASSQGTDTQYF. Written as DNA, the CDR3 is TGTGCCAGCAGCCAAGGCACAGATACGCAGTATTTT.

In its sample, this clonotype was seen many times. The V call is TRBV28, the J call TRBJ1-2, with no clear D. Per the germline V gene, CDR1 is MDHEN and CDR2 is SYDVKM. V lost 5 bases to trimming and J lost 3 bases, with 10 bases between them. The CDR3 covers 13 residues. This CDR3 is CASSEGLDYGYTF. DNA of the CDR3: TGTGCCAGCAGTGAGGGTTTAGACTATGGCTACACCTTC.

In its sample, this clonotype was seen many times. The V call is TRBV12-3 or TRBV12-4, the J call TRBJ1-2; D uncertain. The ends were cut back, 3 bases at V and 4 bases at J, with 12 bases in the middle. The CDR3 contains 14 residues. The DNA for the CDR3 is TGTGCCAGCAGTTTTCACAACAGCGGCTATGGCTACACCTTC. Translating it yields CASSFHNSGYGYTF.

This clonotype was detected many times. The chain recombines TRBV6-4 with TRBJ2-5; 9 nucleotides align to TRBD2. The CDR3 is 15 residues long. The germline CDR1 and CDR2 sequences are MRHNA and SNTAGT. Unmatched junction bases numbered 5, after V lost 4 bases and J lost 2 bases. The CDR3 sequence: CASSAIAGEQETQYF. CDR3 nucleotide sequence: TGTGCCAGCAGTGCTATAGCGGGGGAGCAAGAGACCCAGTACTTC.

This clonotype has at least ten counts. This chain joins TRBV4-3 and TRBJ2-2, with no clear D. Trimming left V 1 base short and J 4 bases short, with 13 bases between. Germline V lookup: CDR1 LGHNA, CDR2 YSLEER. The CDR3 is 16 residues long. The CDR3 is CASSQGHPTSTGELFF. CDR3 sequence (DNA): TGCGCCAGCAGCCAAGGACATCCGACGAGCACCGGGGAGCTGTTTTTT.

This clonotype was detected many times. The chain joins TRBV6-5 to TRBJ2-2, with D tentatively TRBD1 (5 bases). Germline CDR1 and CDR2: MNHEY and SVGAGI. The CDR3 is made up of 16 amino acids. V was trimmed by 0 bases and J by 3 bases, leaving 11 bases between them. This CDR3 is CASSYSSRADTGELFF. In DNA form, the CDR3 reads TGTGCCAGCAGTTACTCGTCCAGGGCAGACACCGGGGAGCTGTTTTTT.

This clonotype was recorded a few times. The V call is TRBV5-1, the J call TRBJ2-1; 10 bases are a match to TRBD2. There are 15 residues in the CDR3. The germline V gene has CDR1 SGHRS and CDR2 YFSETQ. The V segment lost 4 bases and the J segment 7 bases; nucleotides outside the gene matches: 8. The CDR3 reads CASSKSGGAGNEQFF. The CDR3 DNA reads TGCGCCAGCAGCAAGAGCGGGGGGGCGGGGAATGAGCAGTTCTTC.

The chain couples TRBV27 to TRBJ2-3, with TRBD1 matching 8 bases. CDR3 size: 14 residues. Germline loops: CDR1 MNHEY, CDR2 SMNVEV (reference sequence). The V and J ends lost 2 bases and 4 bases, in that order; junction bases with no gene match: 2. The CDR3 region is CASSLQGASDTQYF. CDR3 bases: TGTGCCAGCAGTTTACAGGGGGCCTCAGATACGCAGTATTTT.

This clonotype appeared a few times. The V and J genes are TRBV19 and TRBJ1-2, with D hard to call. The CDR3 contains 14 residues. The germline V gene has CDR1 LNHDA and CDR2 SQIVND (reference sequence). V lost 1 base and J lost 6, with 12 bases in between. CDR3 sequence: CASSIAGTTDGYTF. The CDR3 nucleotides read TGTGCCAGTAGTATAGCGGGCACCACGGATGGCTACACCTTC.